The clone carrying this T cell receptor beta chain turned up a few times. Germline V CDR1 and CDR2: SEHNR, FQNEAQ (reference sequence). Trimming cost V 10 bases and J 0 bases; bases outside gene matches: 17. The CDR3 has 18 amino acids. This entry is derived from a study of T-cell memory formation after mild COVID-19. Constant-segment primers served in 5'RACE that generated TCR alpha and TCR beta cDNA libraries bearing sample barcodes and UMIs. One entry per CDR3 protein results from TCRdb running MiXCR on the 5' RACE reads. This table holds 400,000 to 500,000 distinct CDR3 sequences, roughly 26% found once.

Sequencing was carried out using PBMCs or a T cell subset sorted from them (not recorded which). This TCR was recovered from an adult woman who had mild COVID-19 (a few samples of this study predate the infection). Cell type and time point are not known. The chain is built from TRBV7-9 and TRBJ1-4; 7 nucleotides align to TRBD1. The CDR3 loop reads CANPAGTEGIATNEKLFF. For the CDR3, the DNA is TGTGCCAACCCGGCCGGGACAGAGGGGATCGCAACTAATGAAAAACTGTTTTTT. Variable domain in full (rest from reference TRBV7-9 and TRBJ1-4): DTGVSQNPRHKITKRGQNVTFRCDPISEHNRLYWYRQTLGQGPEFLTYFQNEAQLEKSRLLSDRFSAERPKGSFSTLEIQRTEQGDSAMYLCANPAGTEGIATNEKLFFGSGTQLSVL.